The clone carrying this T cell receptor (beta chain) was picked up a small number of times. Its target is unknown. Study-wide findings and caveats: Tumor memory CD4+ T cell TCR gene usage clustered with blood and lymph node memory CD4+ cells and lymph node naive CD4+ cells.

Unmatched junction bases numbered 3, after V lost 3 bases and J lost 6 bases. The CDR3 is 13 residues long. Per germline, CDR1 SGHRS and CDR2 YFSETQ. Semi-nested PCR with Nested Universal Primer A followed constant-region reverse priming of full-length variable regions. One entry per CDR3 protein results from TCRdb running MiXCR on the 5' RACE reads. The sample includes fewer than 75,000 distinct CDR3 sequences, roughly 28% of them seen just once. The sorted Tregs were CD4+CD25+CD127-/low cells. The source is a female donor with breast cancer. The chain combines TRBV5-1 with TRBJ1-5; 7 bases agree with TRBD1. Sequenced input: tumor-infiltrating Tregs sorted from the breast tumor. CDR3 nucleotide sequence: TGCGCCAGCAGCTACGACAGGGCTCAGCCCCAGCATTTT. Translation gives CASSYDRAQPQHF. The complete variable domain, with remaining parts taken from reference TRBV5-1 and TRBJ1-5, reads KAGVTQTPRYLIKTRGQQVTLSCSPISGHRSVSWYQQTPGQGLQFLFEYFSETQRNKGNFPGRFSGRQFSNSRSEMNVSTLELGDSALYLCASSYDRAQPQHFGDGTRLSIL.